This T cell receptor beta chain came from a study of shared clonotypes between healthy human individuals. Study-wide context: The cohort comprised two women and a few men. Their ages spanned 18 to 49 years.

CDR3 length equals 13 residues. Germline V CDR1 and CDR2: ENHRY, SYGVKD. Trimming shortened V by 3 bases and J by 1 base, and 6 bases separated the two germline ends. Data came from immunoSEQ multiplex PCR; TCRdb stores just in-frame clones and leaves some out. The sample shows roughly 850,000 clones, around 96% of them seen only once. CD8 cells classed as naive were CD45RO-negative and positively selected for CCR7, excluding terminally differentiated effector memory CD45RA+ cells. The sequenced material came from naive CD8+ T cells sorted from blood. The rearrangement uses TRBV10-3 and TRBJ2-5; no definite D call. This clonotype was sampled from a man aged 25-45 years in good health. CDR3 loop: CAISDIGQETQYF. CDR3 DNA sequence: TGTGCCATCAGTGACATCGGCCAAGAGACCCAGTACTTC.